This T cell receptor (beta chain) was obtained from a study of chemoradiotherapy in HPV16-positive cancers. Findings of the study overall: For HPV16-positive patients, expanding HPV-responsive T cells associated with longer recurrence-free survival. Non-HPV-specific T cells did not expand in tumors during treatment, whereas candidate HPV-specific clones and E7-related motifs did.

A word on this clone: The antigen remains unidentified.

The germline CDR1 and CDR2 sequences are SGHTA and FQGTGA. V shed 5 bases and J 0 bases; nucleotides not matched to a gene: 14. CDR3 length: 19 residues. Some clones are missing from TCRdb's copy, which holds only in-frame ones; the method was immunoSEQ multiplex PCR. The sample contains 20,000 to 25,000 clones, about 90% of which appear only once. Sequencing used blood, obtained from a patient who underwent chemoradiotherapy. J is TRBJ2-1 and V is TRBV7-3; 9 nucleotides align to TRBD2. The TCR originated in a human donor with HPV-associated anogenital cancer. In DNA, the CDR3 is TGTGCCAGCAGCCCCCGTCCGCTAGCGGGGTCGAGCTCCTACAATGAGCAGTTCTTC. This translates into CASSPRPLAGSSSYNEQFF.